A single T cell receptor beta chain is shown here with its context. No antigen is known for it. CDR1 and CDR2 (germline): MNHEY, SMNVEV (reference sequence). The CDR3 has 13 residues. V lost 5 bases, J lost 6 bases, and 13 bases lay in between. These data are taken from a study of cytomegalovirus exposure and HLA in healthy donors. Study conclusions and caveats: Reports indicated that the classifier achieved high specificity and sensitivity in diagnosing cytomegalovirus status. It was found in a later analysis that first-cohort TCR clusters tended to co-occur in the 100 to 150 validation repertoires. Associated with cytomegalovirus, according to the listing, were around 160 TCR beta chains.

The donors were part of the validation cohort of over a hundred subjects. That cohort was separate from the first cohort, which comprised 550 to 750 subjects. The data were produced by immunoSEQ multiplex PCR, yet TCRdb's version contains in-frame clones alone and is incomplete. The sample includes 110,000 to 150,000 clones, approximately 89% of them seen just once. This clonotype was obtained from a young man in good health and CMV-seronegative. Sequenced: PBMCs. V gene TRBV27 combines with J gene TRBJ1-1; tentative D call: TRBD1 (5 bases). The CDR3 protein is CASSPDRDSEAFF. The DNA for the CDR3 is TGTGCCAGCAGTCCCGACCGGGACTCTGAAGCTTTCTTT.